This T cell receptor beta chain is from a study of metastatic and nonmetastatic thyroid tumors. Patients were all untreated before their thyroid surgery. In the original processing: CDR3 differences across clinicopathological groups were used to build a distant-metastasis classifier for papillary thyroid cancer. TCRdb reprocessed the PCR reads using MiXCR. TCRdb's processing, not the study's, gives the V and J calls here. The table records about 30,000 clones, around a quarter of them present only once. This clone was recorded many times. Its antigen is not known. The CDR3 extends over 13 amino acids. Trimming stripped 0 bases from V and 5 bases from J, with 7 bases between. CDR1 and CDR2 from the germline V gene are SGHAT and FQNNGV. Regarding the study as a whole: Malignant thyroid tumors reportedly had TCR beta diversity that was significantly higher than in benign nodules, in blood and tumor.

The V call is TRBV11-2, the J call TRBJ1-1; D remains ambiguous. The source material was blood. This clonotype was sampled from a female donor with papillary thyroid cancer or a benign thyroid nodule (not recorded which). Some clones in this sample may be carry-over from other donors' samples. The CDR3 coding sequence is TGTGCCAGCAGCTTAGATGCCGGGACTGAAGCTTTCTTT. Its translation is CASSLDAGTEAFF.